The source of this T cell receptor (beta chain) is a study of blood T cell repertoires in COVID-19. V gave up 2 bases and J gave up 9 bases, with 11 bases separating them. The CDR3 is 13 amino acids. Germline V gives CDR1 MNHEY, CDR2 SMNVEV (reference sequence). The method was immunoSEQ multiplex PCR; TCRdb's version includes in-frame clones alone and lacks a portion of them. The profile shows some 120,000 clones, around 78% of them singletons. The chain carries TRBV27 and TRBJ2-1; the D is unclear. Sequencing was performed on peripheral blood. The clonotype was recovered from a human donor in a cohort sampled during active COVID-19. The CDR3 DNA reads as TGTGCCAGCAGTTTACATTCTTATAGTGAGCAGTTCTTC. The encoded protein is CASSLHSYSEQFF.